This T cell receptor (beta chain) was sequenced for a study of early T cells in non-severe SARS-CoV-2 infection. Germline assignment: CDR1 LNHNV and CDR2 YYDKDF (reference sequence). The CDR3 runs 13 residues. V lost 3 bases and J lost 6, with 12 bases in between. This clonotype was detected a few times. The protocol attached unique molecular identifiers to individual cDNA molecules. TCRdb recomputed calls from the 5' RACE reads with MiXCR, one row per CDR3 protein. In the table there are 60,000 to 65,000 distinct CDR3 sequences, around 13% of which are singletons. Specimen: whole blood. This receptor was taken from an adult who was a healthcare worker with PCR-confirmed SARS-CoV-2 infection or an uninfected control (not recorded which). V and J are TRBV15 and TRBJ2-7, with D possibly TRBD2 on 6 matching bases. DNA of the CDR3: TGTGCCACCAGCAGTAATAGCGGTAGCGAGCAGTACTTC. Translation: CATSSNSGSEQYF.